The clone carrying this T cell receptor (beta chain) was seen only once. This CDR3 contains 17 residues. Trimming stripped 0 bases from V and 0 bases from J, with 14 bases between. Germline V gives CDR1 SGHDN, CDR2 FVKESK. Intraepithelial and lamina propria lymphocytes were released after the graft tissue was processed. Sequencing used immunoSEQ multiplex PCR; TCRdb keeps in-frame clones, though not all of them. This sample has approximately 15,000 clones, with 77% found just once. The sample comes from a study of graft-versus-host responses after intestinal transplantation. Study information: Isolated intestinal, liver-intestinal, or multivisceral transplants had been given to the recipients.

The sequence was collected from a human patient who received an intestinal transplant, so some T cells may come from the graft donor. The chain links TRBV14 to TRBJ1-1, with TRBD1 as a possible D gene (6 bases). The sample here was ileum tissue, taken just under 28 days after intestinal transplant. The CDR3 loop reads CASSQDLMGAVNTEAFF. The DNA for the CDR3 is TGTGCCAGCAGCCAAGACCTAATGGGGGCGGTGAACACTGAAGCTTTCTTT.